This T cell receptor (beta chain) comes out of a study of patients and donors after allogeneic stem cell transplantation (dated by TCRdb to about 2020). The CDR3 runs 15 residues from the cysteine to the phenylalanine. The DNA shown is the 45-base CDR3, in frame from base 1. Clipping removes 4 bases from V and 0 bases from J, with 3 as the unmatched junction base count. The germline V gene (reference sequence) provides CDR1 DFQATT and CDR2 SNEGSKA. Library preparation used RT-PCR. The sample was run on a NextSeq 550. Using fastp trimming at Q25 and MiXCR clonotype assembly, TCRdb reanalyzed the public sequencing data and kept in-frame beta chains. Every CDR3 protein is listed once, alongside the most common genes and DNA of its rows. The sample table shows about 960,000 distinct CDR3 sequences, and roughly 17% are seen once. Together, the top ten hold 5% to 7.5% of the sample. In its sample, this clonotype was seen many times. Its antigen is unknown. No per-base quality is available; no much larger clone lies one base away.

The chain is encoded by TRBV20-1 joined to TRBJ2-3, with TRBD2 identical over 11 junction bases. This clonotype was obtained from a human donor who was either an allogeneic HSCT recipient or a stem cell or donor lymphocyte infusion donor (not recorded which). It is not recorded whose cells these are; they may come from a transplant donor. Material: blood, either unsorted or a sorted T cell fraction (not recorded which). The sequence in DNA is TGCAGTGCTACCAGGACTAGCGGGAGCACAGATACGCAGTATTTT. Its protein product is CSATRTSGSTDTQYF.